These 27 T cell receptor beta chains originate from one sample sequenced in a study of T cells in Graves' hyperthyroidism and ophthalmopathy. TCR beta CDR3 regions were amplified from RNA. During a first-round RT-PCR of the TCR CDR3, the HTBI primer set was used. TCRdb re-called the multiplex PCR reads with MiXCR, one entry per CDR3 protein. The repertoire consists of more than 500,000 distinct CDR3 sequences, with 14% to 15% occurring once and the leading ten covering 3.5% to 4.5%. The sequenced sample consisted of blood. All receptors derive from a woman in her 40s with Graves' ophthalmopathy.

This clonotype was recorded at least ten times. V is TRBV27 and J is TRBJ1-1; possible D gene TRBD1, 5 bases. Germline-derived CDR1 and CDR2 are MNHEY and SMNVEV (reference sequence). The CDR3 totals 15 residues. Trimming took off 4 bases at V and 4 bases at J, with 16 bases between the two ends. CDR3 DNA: TGTGCCAGCAGTTGGAGGAGGGACTTTGGCACTGAAGCTTTCTTT. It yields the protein CASSWRRDFGTEAFF.

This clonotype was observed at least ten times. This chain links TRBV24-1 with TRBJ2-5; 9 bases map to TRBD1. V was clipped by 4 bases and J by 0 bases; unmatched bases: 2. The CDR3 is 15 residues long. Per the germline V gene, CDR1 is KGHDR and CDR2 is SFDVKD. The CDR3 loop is CATSETGGDQETQYF. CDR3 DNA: TGTGCCACCAGTGAGACAGGGGGAGACCAAGAGACCCAGTACTTC.

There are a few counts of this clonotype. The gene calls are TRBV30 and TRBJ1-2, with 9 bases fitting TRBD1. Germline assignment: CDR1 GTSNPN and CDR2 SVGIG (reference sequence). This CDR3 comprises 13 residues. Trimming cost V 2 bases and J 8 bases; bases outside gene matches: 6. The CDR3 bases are TGTGCCTGGAGTCCACAGGGGGCGGGAGGCTACACCTTC. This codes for CAWSPQGAGGYTF.

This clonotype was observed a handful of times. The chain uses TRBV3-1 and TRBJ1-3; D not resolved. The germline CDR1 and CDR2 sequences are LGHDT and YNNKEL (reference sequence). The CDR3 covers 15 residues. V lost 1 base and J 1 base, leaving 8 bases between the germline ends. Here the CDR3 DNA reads TGTGCCAGCAGCCAAGGGGATATTTCTGGAAACACCATATATTTT. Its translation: CASSQGDISGNTIYF.

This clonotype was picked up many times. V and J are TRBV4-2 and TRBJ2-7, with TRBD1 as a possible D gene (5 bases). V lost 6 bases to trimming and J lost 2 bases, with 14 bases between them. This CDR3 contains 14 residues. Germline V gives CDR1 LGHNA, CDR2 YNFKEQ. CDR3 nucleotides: TGTGCCAGCAGATCGGACACCTCTCCCTACGAGCAGTACTTC. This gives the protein CASRSDTSPYEQYF.

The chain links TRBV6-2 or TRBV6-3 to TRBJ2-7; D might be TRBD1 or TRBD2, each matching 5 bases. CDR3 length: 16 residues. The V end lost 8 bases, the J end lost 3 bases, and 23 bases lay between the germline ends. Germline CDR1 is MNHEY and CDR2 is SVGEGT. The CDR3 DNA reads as TGTGCCAGCCAGCGGACCGACAGAGCACCGGTCTACGAGCAGTACTTC. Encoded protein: CASQRTDRAPVYEQYF.

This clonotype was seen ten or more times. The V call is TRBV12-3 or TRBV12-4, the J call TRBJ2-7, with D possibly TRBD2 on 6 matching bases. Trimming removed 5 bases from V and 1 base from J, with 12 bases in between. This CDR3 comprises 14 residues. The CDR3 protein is CASSEIAESYEQYF. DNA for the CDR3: TGTGCCAGCAGTGAAATAGCGGAATCCTACGAGCAGTACTTC.

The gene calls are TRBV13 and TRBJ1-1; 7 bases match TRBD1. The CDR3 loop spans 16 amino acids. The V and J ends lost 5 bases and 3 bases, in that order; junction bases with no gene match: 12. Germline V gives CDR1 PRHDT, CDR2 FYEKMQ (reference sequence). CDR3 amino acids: CASSRMGQRDYTEAFF. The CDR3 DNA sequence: TGTGCCAGCAGCCGCATGGGACAGAGGGACTACACTGAAGCTTTCTTT.

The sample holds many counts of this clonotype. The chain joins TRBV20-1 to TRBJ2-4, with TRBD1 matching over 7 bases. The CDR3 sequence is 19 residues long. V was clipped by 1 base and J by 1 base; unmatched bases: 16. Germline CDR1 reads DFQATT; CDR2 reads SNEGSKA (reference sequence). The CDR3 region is CSARVGTERTTHAKNIQYF. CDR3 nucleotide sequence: TGCAGTGCTAGAGTCGGGACAGAACGCACCACACATGCCAAAAACATTCAGTACTTC.

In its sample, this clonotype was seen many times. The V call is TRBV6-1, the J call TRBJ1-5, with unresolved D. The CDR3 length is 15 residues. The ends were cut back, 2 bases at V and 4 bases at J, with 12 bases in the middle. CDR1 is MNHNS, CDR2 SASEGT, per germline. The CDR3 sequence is CASSESGRINQPQHF. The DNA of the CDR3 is TGTGCCAGCAGTGAATCCGGACGGATAAATCAGCCCCAGCATTTT.

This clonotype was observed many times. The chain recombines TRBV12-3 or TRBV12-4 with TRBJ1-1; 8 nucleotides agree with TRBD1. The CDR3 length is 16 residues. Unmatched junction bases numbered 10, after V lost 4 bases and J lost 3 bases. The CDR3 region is CASSSGQGGLDTEAFF. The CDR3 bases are TGTGCCAGCAGTTCCGGACAGGGCGGGTTGGACACTGAAGCTTTCTTT.

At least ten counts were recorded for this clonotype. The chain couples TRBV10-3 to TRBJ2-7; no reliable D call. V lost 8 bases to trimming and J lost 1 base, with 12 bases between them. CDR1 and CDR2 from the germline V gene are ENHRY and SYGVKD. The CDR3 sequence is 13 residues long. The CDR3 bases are TGTGCCATCGCGCCTGGACCTTCCTACGAGCAGTACTTC. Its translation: CAIAPGPSYEQYF.

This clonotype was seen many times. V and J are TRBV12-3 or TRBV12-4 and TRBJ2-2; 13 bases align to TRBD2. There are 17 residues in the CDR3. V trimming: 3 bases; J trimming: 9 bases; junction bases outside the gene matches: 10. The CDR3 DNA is TGTGCCAGCAGTTTGACTAGCGGGAGGCAGCGGAGGCGGGAGCTGTTTTTT. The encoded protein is CASSLTSGRQRRRELFF.

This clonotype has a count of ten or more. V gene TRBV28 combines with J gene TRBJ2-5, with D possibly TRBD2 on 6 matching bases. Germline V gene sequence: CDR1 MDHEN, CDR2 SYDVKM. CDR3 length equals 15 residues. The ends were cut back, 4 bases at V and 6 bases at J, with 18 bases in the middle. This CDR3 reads CASSSTGTTSQTQYF. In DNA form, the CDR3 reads TGTGCCAGCAGTTCTACCGGGACCACTAGCCAGACCCAGTACTTC. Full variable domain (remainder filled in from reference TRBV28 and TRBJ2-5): DVKVTQSSRYLVKRTGEKVFLECVQDMDHENMFWYRQDPGLGLRLIYFSYDVKMKEKGDIPEGYSVSREKKERFSLILESASTNQTSMYLCASSSTGTTSQTQYFGPGTRLLVL.

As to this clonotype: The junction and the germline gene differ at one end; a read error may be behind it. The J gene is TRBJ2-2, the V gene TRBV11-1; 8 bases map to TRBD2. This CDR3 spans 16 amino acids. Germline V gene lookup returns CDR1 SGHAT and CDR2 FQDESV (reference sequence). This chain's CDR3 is CASSTAGVTYTGELFF. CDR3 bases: TGCGCCAGCAGCACAGCGGGAGTAACGTACACCGGGGAGCTGTTTTTT.

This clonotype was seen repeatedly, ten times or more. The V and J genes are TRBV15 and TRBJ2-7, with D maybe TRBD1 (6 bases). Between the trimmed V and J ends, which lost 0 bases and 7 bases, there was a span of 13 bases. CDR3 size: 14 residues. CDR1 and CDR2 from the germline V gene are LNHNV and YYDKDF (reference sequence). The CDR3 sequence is CATSRDLTGREQYF. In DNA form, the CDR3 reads TGTGCCACCAGCAGAGATCTGACAGGTCGGGAGCAGTACTTC.

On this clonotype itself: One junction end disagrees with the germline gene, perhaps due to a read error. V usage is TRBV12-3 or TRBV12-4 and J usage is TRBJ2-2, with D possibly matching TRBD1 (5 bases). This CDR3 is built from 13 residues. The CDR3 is CAGSLTGTGELFF. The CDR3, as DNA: TGTGCCGGCAGTTTAACAGGCACCGGGGAGCTGTTTTTT.

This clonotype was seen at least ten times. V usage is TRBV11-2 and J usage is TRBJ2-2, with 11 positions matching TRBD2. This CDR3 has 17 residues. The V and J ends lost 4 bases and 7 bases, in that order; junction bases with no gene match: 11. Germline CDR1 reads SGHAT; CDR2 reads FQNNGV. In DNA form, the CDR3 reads TGTGCCAGCAGCTATGCGGTAGCGGGAGGGCTTGGCGGGGAGCTGTTTTTT. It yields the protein CASSYAVAGGLGGELFF.

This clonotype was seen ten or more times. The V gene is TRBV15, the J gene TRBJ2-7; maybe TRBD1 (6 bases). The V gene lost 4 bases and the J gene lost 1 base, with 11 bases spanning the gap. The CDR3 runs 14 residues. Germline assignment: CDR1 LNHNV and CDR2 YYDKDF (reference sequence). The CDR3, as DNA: TGTGCCACCAGCACTATCAGGGGATCCTACGAGCAGTACTTC. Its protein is CATSTIRGSYEQYF.

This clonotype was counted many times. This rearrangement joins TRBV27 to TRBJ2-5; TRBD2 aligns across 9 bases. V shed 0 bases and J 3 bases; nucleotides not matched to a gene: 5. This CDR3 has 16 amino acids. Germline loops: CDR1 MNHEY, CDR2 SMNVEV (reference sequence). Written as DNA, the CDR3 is TGTGCCAGCAGTTTATCCCCCTTAGCGGGAGAAGAGACCCAGTACTTC. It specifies CASSLSPLAGEETQYF.

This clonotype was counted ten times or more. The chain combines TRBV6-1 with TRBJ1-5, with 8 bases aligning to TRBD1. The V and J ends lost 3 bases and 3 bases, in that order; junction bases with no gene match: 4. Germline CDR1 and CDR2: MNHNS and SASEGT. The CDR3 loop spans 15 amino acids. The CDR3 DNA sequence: TGTGCCAGCAGTGACCAGGGGGCCGTCAATCAGCCCCAGCATTTT. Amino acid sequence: CASSDQGAVNQPQHF.

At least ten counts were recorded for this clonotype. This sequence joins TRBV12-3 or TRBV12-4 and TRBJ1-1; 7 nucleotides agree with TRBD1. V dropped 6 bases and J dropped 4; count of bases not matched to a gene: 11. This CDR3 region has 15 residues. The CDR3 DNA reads TGTGCCAGCAGCCTCGGACAGGTTCTGGGCACTGAAGCTTTCTTT. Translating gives CASSLGQVLGTEAFF.

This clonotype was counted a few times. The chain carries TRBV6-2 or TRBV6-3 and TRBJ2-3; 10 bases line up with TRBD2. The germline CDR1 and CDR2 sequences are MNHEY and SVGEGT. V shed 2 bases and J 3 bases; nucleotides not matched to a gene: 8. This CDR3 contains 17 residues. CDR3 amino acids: CASSYNLAGVRTDTQYF. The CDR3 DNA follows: TGTGCCAGCAGTTACAATCTAGCGGGAGTAAGGACAGATACGCAGTATTTT.

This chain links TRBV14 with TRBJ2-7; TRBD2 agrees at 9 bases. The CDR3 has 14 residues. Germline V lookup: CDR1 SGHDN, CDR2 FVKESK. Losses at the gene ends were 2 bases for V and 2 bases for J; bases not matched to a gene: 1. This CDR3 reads CASSQLAGTYEQYF. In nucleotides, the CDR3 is TGTGCCAGCAGCCAACTAGCGGGGACCTACGAGCAGTACTTC.

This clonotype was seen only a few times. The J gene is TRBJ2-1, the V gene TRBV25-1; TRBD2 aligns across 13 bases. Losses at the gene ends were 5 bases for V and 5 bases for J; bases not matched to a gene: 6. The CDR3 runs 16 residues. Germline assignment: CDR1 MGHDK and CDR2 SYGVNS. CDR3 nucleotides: TGTGCCAGCAGTCAGACCGGGACTAGCGGGGACAATGAGCAGTTCTTC. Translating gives CASSQTGTSGDNEQFF.

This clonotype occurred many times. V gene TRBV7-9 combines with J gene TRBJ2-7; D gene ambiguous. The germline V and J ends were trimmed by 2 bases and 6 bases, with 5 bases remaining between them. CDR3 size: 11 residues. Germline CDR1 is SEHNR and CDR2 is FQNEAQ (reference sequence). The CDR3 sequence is CASSLTVEQYF. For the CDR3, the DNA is TGTGCCAGCAGCTTAACGGTCGAGCAGTACTTC.

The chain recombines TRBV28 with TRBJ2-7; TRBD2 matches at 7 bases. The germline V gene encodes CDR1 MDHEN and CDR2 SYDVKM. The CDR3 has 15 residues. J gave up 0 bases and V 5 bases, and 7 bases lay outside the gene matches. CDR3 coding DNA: TGTGCCAGCAGTCCGAGCGGGGCCACCTCCTACGAGCAGTACTTC. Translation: CASSPSGATSYEQYF.